This T cell receptor (beta chain) is drawn from a study of tumour-infiltrating T cells in Burkitt lymphoma. Clones were read by immunoSEQ multiplex PCR, and TCRdb kept only the in-frame ones, dropping some. Among around 45,000 clones listed, around 29% were seen once. V shed 1 base and J 2 bases; nucleotides not matched to a gene: 7. The CDR3 sequence is 16 residues long. CDR1 and CDR2 from the germline V gene are SGHTA and FQGNSA. The sequence derives from a human donor with Burkitt lymphoma. This chain links TRBV7-2 with TRBJ1-1, with TRBD1 matching 7 bases. The source material was tumor tissue. CDR3 in amino acids: CASSLVAGGTNTEAFF. For the CDR3, the DNA is TGTGCCAGCAGCTTAGTGGCAGGGGGTACCAACACTGAAGCTTTCTTT.